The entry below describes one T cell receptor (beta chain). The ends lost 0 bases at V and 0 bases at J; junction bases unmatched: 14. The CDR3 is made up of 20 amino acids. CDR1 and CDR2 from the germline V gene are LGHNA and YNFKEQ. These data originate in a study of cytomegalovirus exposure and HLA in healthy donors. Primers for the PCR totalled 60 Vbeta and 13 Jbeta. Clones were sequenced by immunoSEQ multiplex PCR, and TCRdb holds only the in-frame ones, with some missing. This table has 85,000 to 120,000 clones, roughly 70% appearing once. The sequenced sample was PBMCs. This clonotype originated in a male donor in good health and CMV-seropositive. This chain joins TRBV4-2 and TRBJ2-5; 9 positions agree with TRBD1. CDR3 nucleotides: TGTGCCAGCAGCCAAGATGTGGGCACCTCCGGGACAGGGTACCAAGAGACCCAGTACTTC. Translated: CASSQDVGTSGTGYQETQYF.